A single sample gave rise to the 32 T cell receptor beta chains below, sequenced in a study of T cell responses to AZD1222 COVID-19 vaccine. TCRdb's table, derived via immunoSEQ multiplex PCR, lists solely in-frame clones and lacks some. Of under 120,000 clones listed, nearly 90% were seen once; the top ten hold under 3%. Here the sequenced sample was peripheral blood, taken 28 days after the second AZD1222 dose. These receptors were taken from an adult who received the AZD1222 COVID-19 vaccine.

This chain uses TRBV7-9 with TRBJ2-2; possible D gene TRBD2, 5 bases. V was pared by 3 bases and J by 6 bases, with 11 bases between. The CDR3 covers 14 residues. Germline V CDR1 and CDR2: SEHNR, FQNEAQ (reference sequence). CDR3 region: CASSLAPSSGELFF. Here the CDR3 DNA reads TGTGCCAGCAGCTTGGCGCCTAGCTCCGGGGAGCTGTTTTTT.

V usage is TRBV19 and J usage is TRBJ1-1; 8 bases are shared with TRBD1. With 5 bases clipped from V and 8 bases from J, the junction kept 7 bases outside the gene matches. Germline CDR1 reads LNHDA; CDR2 reads SQIVND (reference sequence). This CDR3 is built from 13 residues. CDR3: CASSDGQGTEAFF. The DNA for the CDR3 is TGTGCCAGTAGTGACGGACAGGGTACGGAAGCTTTCTTT.

The chain employs TRBV19 and TRBJ1-6, with TRBD1 as a possible D gene (6 bases). Between the trimmed V and J ends, which lost 3 bases and 11 bases, there was a span of 17 bases. The CDR3 spans 15 residues. Germline V CDR1 and CDR2: LNHDA, SQIVND (reference sequence). In DNA form, the CDR3 reads TGTGCCAGTAGTATTCGGACAGTTGACTTTGCACCCCTCCACTTT. Its protein is CASSIRTVDFAPLHF.

This chain connects TRBV19 to TRBJ2-1; D is ambiguous. From germline, CDR1 is LNHDA and CDR2 SQIVND (reference sequence). The CDR3 sequence is 13 residues long. Trimming pared 1 base from V and 3 bases from J, leaving 4 bases between. The CDR3 sequence: CASSIANYNEQFF. DNA for the CDR3: TGTGCCAGTAGTATAGCGAACTACAATGAGCAGTTCTTC.

V usage is TRBV6-4 and J usage is TRBJ1-1, with TRBD1 as a possible D gene (6 bases). The CDR3 consists of 14 residues. The germline V gene has CDR1 MRHNA and CDR2 SNTAGT. Trimming took 3 bases from V and 1 from J, leaving 9 bases between them. CDR3 residues: CASSERGQNTEAFF. CDR3 sequence (DNA): TGTGCCAGCAGTGAACGGGGGCAGAACACTGAAGCTTTCTTT.

The chain links TRBV19 to TRBJ2-7, with D tentatively TRBD1 (5 bases). The CDR3 contains 14 residues. CDR1 and CDR2 from the germline V gene are LNHDA and SQIVND (reference sequence). V was pared by 3 bases and J by 5 bases, with 14 bases between. CDR3: CASSIGRVVDEQYF. The CDR3 DNA reads as TGTGCCAGTAGTATCGGCAGGGTTGTAGACGAGCAGTACTTC.

The chain employs TRBV4-3 and TRBJ1-2, with TRBD1 identical over 8 bases. CDR1 and CDR2 from the germline V gene are LGHNA and YSLEER. The CDR3 spans 13 residues. V lost 4 bases and J lost 8; bases outside the gene matches: 6. In nucleotides, the CDR3 is TGCGCCAGCAGCCCGGAATACAGGGGGGGCTACACCTTC. Translating it yields CASSPEYRGGYTF.

The V and J genes are TRBV5-4 and TRBJ1-3, with D unresolved. The V end was cut by 2 bases, the J end by 4 bases, with 4 bases between. From germline, CDR1 is SGHNT and CDR2 YYREEE (reference sequence). The CDR3 is made up of 12 amino acids. In DNA form, the CDR3 reads TGTGCCAGCAGCTTCGAGGGAAACACCATATATTTT. Translating gives CASSFEGNTIYF.

This clone was seen a few times. The gene calls are TRBV7-9 and TRBJ1-2, with 11 positions matching TRBD1. This CDR3 has 15 residues. With V trimmed by 5 bases and J by 4 bases, 6 bases remained unmatched. CDR1 and CDR2 (germline): SEHNR, FQNEAQ (reference sequence). The CDR3 sequence is CASSLGTGGTYGYTF. Written as DNA, the CDR3 is TGTGCCAGCAGCCTGGGGACAGGGGGAACCTATGGCTACACCTTC.

This chain links TRBV11-2 with TRBJ1-1; D remains ambiguous. Germline V lookup: CDR1 SGHAT, CDR2 FQNNGV. The CDR3 sequence is 13 residues long. The V end was cut by 4 bases, the J end by 10 bases, with 16 bases between. The CDR3 is CASSYTRGVGAFF. For the CDR3, the DNA is TGTGCCAGCAGCTATACACGCGGCGTGGGAGCTTTCTTT.

The rearrangement uses TRBV28 and TRBJ1-1, with TRBD1 matching over 7 bases. J gave up 11 bases and V 2 bases, and 8 bases lay outside the gene matches. CDR3 length: 13 amino acids. CDR1 and CDR2 (germline): MDHEN, SYDVKM. Here the CDR3 reads CASSLANRGPAFF. The CDR3 nucleotides are TGTGCCAGCAGTTTAGCCAACAGGGGTCCTGCTTTCTTT.

The chain is built from TRBV3-1 (or the pseudogene TRBV3-2) and TRBJ1-3; TRBD1 matches at 11 bases. V lost 2 bases, J lost 0 bases, and 9 bases stayed unmatched. This CDR3 has 19 residues. In germline, CDR1 is LGHDT, CDR2 YNNKEL (reference sequence). CDR3 DNA sequence: TGTGCCAGCAGCCAAAGGACAGGGGGCGGCAAATTCTCTGGAAACACCATATATTTT. The encoded protein is CASSQRTGGGKFSGNTIYF.

This chain links TRBV11-2 with TRBJ2-1, with 14 bases lining up with TRBD2. The junction had 6 bases not matched to a gene; V was cut back by 1 base and J by 7 bases. Per germline, CDR1 SGHAT and CDR2 FQNNGV. This CDR3 spans 17 amino acids. The CDR3 DNA sequence: TGTGCCAGCAGCTTAGTTTTTGGGACTAGCGGGAGTAATGAGCAGTTCTTC. This translates into CASSLVFGTSGSNEQFF.

In nucleotides, the CDR3 is TGTGCCAGCAGAACTAGGACTAGCGCTCCCTACGAGCAGTACTTC. It specifies CASRTRTSAPYEQYF. The chain recombines TRBV6-5 with TRBJ2-7; 9 bases agree with TRBD2. V gave up 6 bases and J gave up 2 bases; unmatched junction bases: 8. This CDR3 has 15 amino acids. Germline CDR1 MNHEY, CDR2 SVGAGI.

This chain uses TRBV6-5 with TRBJ1-2; the D is unclear. This CDR3 is built from 13 residues. Germline CDR1 and CDR2: MNHEY and SVGAGI. V gave up 7 bases and J gave up 1 base, with 10 bases separating them. The CDR3 loop reads CASKGNDNYGYTF. CDR3 DNA: TGTGCCAGCAAAGGGAATGATAACTATGGCTACACCTTC.

The V and J genes are TRBV28 and TRBJ2-2, with 7 positions matching TRBD2. V lost 6 bases to trimming and J lost 1 base; unmatched junction nucleotides: 5. This CDR3 has 15 residues. Germline lookup yields CDR1 MDHEN and CDR2 SYDVKM. CDR3 sequence: CASRITSVNTGELFF. Written as DNA, the CDR3 is TGTGCCAGCAGGATAACTAGCGTGAACACCGGGGAGCTGTTTTTT. The whole variable domain, filled in from reference TRBV28 and TRBJ2-2, reads DVKVTQSSRYLVKRTGEKVFLECVQDMDHENMFWYRQDPGLGLRLIYFSYDVKMKEKGDIPEGYSVSREKKERFSLILESASTNQTSMYLCASRITSVNTGELFFGEGSRLTVL.

This chain joins TRBV19 and TRBJ2-3; 9 positions agree with TRBD1. Germline CDR1 and CDR2: LNHDA and SQIVND (reference sequence). The junction had 9 bases not matched to a gene; V was cut back by 3 bases and J by 5 bases. The CDR3 contains 16 residues. CDR3 loop: CASSIGATGGLDTQYF. The CDR3 DNA follows: TGTGCCAGTAGTATCGGGGCCACAGGGGGCTTAGATACGCAGTATTTT.

The genes are TRBV28 and TRBJ2-7, with a possible D match to TRBD1 (6 bases). Germline loops: CDR1 MDHEN, CDR2 SYDVKM. This CDR3 contains 14 residues. V was trimmed by 7 bases and J by 0 bases, leaving 13 bases between them. The CDR3 is CASTLAGASYEQYF. In nucleotides, the CDR3 is TGTGCCAGCACCCTCGCAGGGGCCTCCTACGAGCAGTACTTC. The full variable domain, completed using reference TRBV28 and TRBJ2-7, is DVKVTQSSRYLVKRTGEKVFLECVQDMDHENMFWYRQDPGLGLRLIYFSYDVKMKEKGDIPEGYSVSREKKERFSLILESASTNQTSMYLCASTLAGASYEQYFGPGTRLTVT.

This clone was counted between two and nine times. The CDR3: CASSDDLTGGEKLFF. The CDR3 DNA reads as TGTGCCAGCAGTGACGATCTGACAGGGGGTGAAAAACTGTTTTTT. The chain uses TRBV6-1 and TRBJ1-4; TRBD1 matches 9 bases. There are 15 residues in the CDR3. The germline V gene has CDR1 MNHNS and CDR2 SASEGT. V lost 3 bases and J lost 7; bases outside the gene matches: 6.

The CDR3 region is CATKTSGSLYEQYF. CDR3 sequence (DNA): TGTGCCACCAAGACTAGCGGGAGTCTGTACGAGCAGTACTTC. The chain uses TRBV28 and TRBJ2-7, with 12 bases lining up with TRBD2. The germline V gene has CDR1 MDHEN and CDR2 SYDVKM. J lost 4 bases, V lost 10 bases, and 8 bases had no gene match. The CDR3 extends over 14 amino acids.

The rearrangement joins TRBV9 to TRBJ2-7; 8 nucleotides match TRBD2. Germline V gives CDR1 SGDLS, CDR2 YYNGEE. J was trimmed by 7 bases and V by 0 bases; bases with no gene match: 6. The CDR3 sequence is 14 residues long. The CDR3 spells CASSVGSGMGEQYF. Here the CDR3 DNA reads TGTGCCAGCAGCGTAGGTAGCGGGATGGGGGAGCAGTACTTC.

The V and J genes are TRBV12-3 or TRBV12-4 and TRBJ1-1; D gene uncertain. The V end lost 4 bases, the J end lost 1 base, and 7 bases lay between the germline ends. CDR3 length: 13 residues. CDR3 sequence: CASSWRTNTEAFF. The CDR3 bases are TGTGCCAGCAGTTGGCGTACGAACACTGAAGCTTTCTTT.

This clone appeared once. V and J are TRBV20-1 and TRBJ2-1; 11 nucleotides match TRBD2. Per the germline V gene, CDR1 is DFQATT and CDR2 is SNEGSKA (reference sequence). The J segment lost 9 bases and the V segment lost 3 bases, leaving 7 bases of the junction unmatched. The length of the CDR3 is 14 residues. CDR3 region: CSASPSGRSSEQFF. CDR3 nucleotides: TGCAGTGCTAGTCCTAGCGGGAGGTCTAGTGAGCAGTTCTTC.

This chain joins TRBV28 and TRBJ2-1; possible D gene TRBD2, 5 bases. Germline CDR1 reads MDHEN; CDR2 reads SYDVKM. Trimming removed 6 bases from V and 4 bases from J, with 10 bases in between. The CDR3 spans 13 residues. The CDR3 reads CASSDYPYNEQFF. The DNA for the CDR3 is TGTGCCAGCAGCGACTACCCTTACAATGAGCAGTTCTTC.

The V call is TRBV10-3, the J call TRBJ1-1; D remains ambiguous. Deletions cut 2 bases from V and 0 bases from J, with 4 bases between. Germline V gene lookup returns CDR1 ENHRY and CDR2 SYGVKD. The CDR3 is 13 amino acids. CDR3: CAISEIMNTEAFF. The CDR3, as DNA: TGTGCCATCAGTGAGATCATGAACACTGAAGCTTTCTTT.

The CDR3 sequence is CAWTIQETQYF. Here the CDR3 DNA reads TGTGCCTGGACTATCCAAGAGACCCAGTACTTC. The rearrangement joins TRBV30 to TRBJ2-5; D is ambiguous. V was clipped by 4 bases and J by 1 base, with 4 bases between them. The CDR3 loop spans 11 amino acids. Germline CDR1 GTSNPN, CDR2 SVGIG (reference sequence).

The CDR3 nucleotides read TGCAGCGTTGAACAGGGGATGGGGGGACCCTACGAGCAGTACTTC. Protein sequence: CSVEQGMGGPYEQYF. V usage is TRBV29-1 and J usage is TRBJ2-7; D could derive from TRBD1 or TRBD2 (6 bases each). The V end was cut by 2 bases, the J end by 2 bases, with 16 bases between. CDR3 length: 15 amino acids. CDR1 is SQVTM, CDR2 ANQGSEA, per germline.

This chain links TRBV18 with TRBJ2-4, with TRBD1 identical over 11 bases. After removal of 0 bases from V and 2 bases from J, the junction contained 3 bases not matched to a gene. Germline CDR1 and CDR2: KGHSH and LQKENI. There are 17 residues in the CDR3. CDR3 coding DNA: TGTGCCAGCTCACCACCGTGGGACAGGGGGACCAAAAACATTCAGTACTTC. Protein sequence: CASSPPWDRGTKNIQYF. Based on the CDR3 plus reference TRBV18 and TRBJ2-4, the full variable domain is NAGVMQNPRHLVRRRGQEARLRCSPMKGHSHVYWYRQLPEEGLKFMVYLQKENIIDESGMPKERFSAEFPKEGPSILRIQQVVRGDSAAYFCASSPPWDRGTKNIQYFGAGTRLSVL.

The V and J genes are TRBV7-2 and TRBJ2-2, with a possible D match to TRBD2 (5 bases). Germline CDR1 reads SGHTA; CDR2 reads FQGNSA. This CDR3 region has 14 residues. Trimming shortened V by 5 bases and J by 6 bases, and 13 bases separated the two germline ends. The CDR3 nucleotides are TGTGCCAGCAGCCCACAACTAGGGCCCGGGGAGCTGTTTTTT. Amino acids: CASSPQLGPGELFF.

The V and J genes are TRBV5-1 and TRBJ1-2; D is perhaps TRBD1 (6 bases). The CDR3 runs to 17 residues. Germline lookup yields CDR1 SGHRS and CDR2 YFSETQ. The V and J ends lost 0 bases and 2 bases respectively, with 17 bases between them. This CDR3 reads CASSLAPQGGSNYGYTF. CDR3 DNA: TGCGCCAGCAGCTTGGCCCCACAGGGAGGAAGCAACTATGGCTACACCTTC.

The CDR3 protein is CARGQPNEKLFF. The CDR3 region has the DNA TGTGCCAGGGGACAGCCTAATGAAAAACTGTTTTTT. The rearrangement joins TRBV7-2 to TRBJ1-4; 7 bases are a match to TRBD1. The ends lost 9 bases at V and 3 bases at J; junction bases unmatched: 1. Germline V gene data show CDR1 as SGHTA and CDR2 as FQGNSA. This CDR3 is 12 amino acids long.

The rearrangement links TRBV30 to TRBJ1-2; D might be TRBD1 (6 bases). V was shortened by 7 bases and J by 4 bases, with 19 bases between the two germline ends. The CDR3 runs 14 residues. Germline V gives CDR1 GTSNPN, CDR2 SVGIG (reference sequence). This CDR3 reads CASAVRGKRYGYTF. CDR3 coding DNA: TGTGCCTCAGCGGTAAGGGGGAAACGCTATGGCTACACCTTC.